A selection of T cell receptor beta chains follows, all from one sample in a study of T-cell reconstitution after alpha-beta-depleted transplantation in children. From the PCR reads, TCRdb called clonotypes with MiXCR, one entry per CDR3 protein. The sample holds 550,000 to 600,000 distinct CDR3 sequences, 20% to 25% seen once. This material consisted of PBMCs, mostly from graft donor cells, taken 360 days after TCRalphabeta/CD19-depleted stem cell transplant. The source is a boy in the first two years of life who had a stem cell transplant for acute myeloid leukemia, so the T cells may come from the graft donor. The CDR3 runs from the conserved cysteine through the conserved F or W. The order of the fields is CDR3 DNA, CDR3 protein, D gene, J gene, clone size, V gene. D genes are given only for firm matches. Clone size is shown for a subset of rows, as once, few, many or a class of expanded clone.

cdr3_nt: TGCGCCAGCAGCTTGGACGGGAACAATCAGCCCCAGCATTTT
cdr3_aa: CASSLDGNNQPQHF
d_call: -
j_call: TRBJ1-5
clone_size: few
v_call: TRBV5-1

cdr3_nt: TGCAGTGCTAGCCCCGGTTACTCTGGGGCCAACGTCCTGACTTTC
cdr3_aa: CSASPGYSGANVLTF
d_call: -
j_call: TRBJ2-6
clone_size: many
v_call: TRBV20-1

cdr3_nt: TGCAGCGTTGGTCGGGGAGGGACTGAAGCTTTCTTT
cdr3_aa: CSVGRGGTEAFF
d_call: -
j_call: TRBJ1-1
clone_size: many
v_call: TRBV29-1

cdr3_nt: TGTGCCAGCAGCTTAGGGGGACACCTCCGAGATACGCAGTATTTT
cdr3_aa: CASSLGGHLRDTQYF
d_call: -
j_call: TRBJ2-3
clone_size: few
v_call: TRBV7-2

cdr3_nt: TGTGCCAGCAACCGGGACCTCCTCGTACAAGAGACCCAGTACTTC
cdr3_aa: CASNRDLLVQETQYF
d_call: -
j_call: TRBJ2-5
clone_size: few
v_call: TRBV6-2/TRBV6-3

cdr3_nt: TGTGCCAGCATCCCTAGCGGGGACGAGACCCAGTACTTC
cdr3_aa: CASIPSGDETQYF
d_call: TRBD2
j_call: TRBJ2-5
clone_size: many
v_call: TRBV12-3/TRBV12-4

cdr3_nt: TGTGCCAGCAGCTCGGGACAAAACACTGAAGCTTTCTTT
cdr3_aa: CASSSGQNTEAFF
d_call: -
j_call: TRBJ1-1
clone_size: many
v_call: TRBV7-9

cdr3_nt: TGTGCCAGCAGTGTGAGGGGGGGAAGGAACACTGAAGCTTTCTTT
cdr3_aa: CASSVRGGRNTEAFF
d_call: -
j_call: TRBJ1-1
clone_size: few
v_call: TRBV27

cdr3_nt: TGCAGTGCTAGTAATGAGGCCTGGGGGGAGACCCAGTACTTC
cdr3_aa: CSASNEAWGETQYF
d_call: -
j_call: TRBJ2-5
clone_size: many
v_call: TRBV20-1

cdr3_nt: TGTGCCAGCAGTGACGGACATCAGCAGTTCTTC
cdr3_aa: CASSDGHQQFF
d_call: -
j_call: TRBJ2-1
clone_size: many
v_call: TRBV28

cdr3_nt: TGCAGTGCTAGAGAACAGGGAGTTGGCTATGGCTACACCTTC
cdr3_aa: CSAREQGVGYGYTF
d_call: -
j_call: TRBJ1-2
clone_size: -
v_call: TRBV20-1

cdr3_nt: TGTGCCAGCAGTTTGATGCCGGAGACAGGGAAGCGAAGGGAGTACTTC
cdr3_aa: CASSLMPETGKRREYF
d_call: TRBD1
j_call: TRBJ2-7
clone_size: few
v_call: TRBV27

cdr3_nt: TGCGCCAGCAGCTTTATGGACAGGCACACCGGGGAGCTGTTTTTT
cdr3_aa: CASSFMDRHTGELFF
d_call: TRBD1
j_call: TRBJ2-2
clone_size: -
v_call: TRBV5-1

cdr3_nt: TGTGCCAGCAGCCCGGACAGTTATCAGCCCCAGCATTTT
cdr3_aa: CASSPDSYQPQHF
d_call: -
j_call: TRBJ1-5
clone_size: many
v_call: TRBV7-9

cdr3_nt: TGCGCCAGCAGCCAAGATAGGCCGGGAGGAGAGACCCAGTACTTC
cdr3_aa: CASSQDRPGGETQYF
d_call: TRBD2
j_call: TRBJ2-5
clone_size: -
v_call: TRBV4-3

cdr3_nt: TGCAGTGCTAGGCGCCCCATTGAGGACACAGATACGCAGTATTTT
cdr3_aa: CSARRPIEDTDTQYF
d_call: -
j_call: TRBJ2-3
clone_size: few
v_call: TRBV20-1

cdr3_nt: TGCGCCAGCAGCCAGACTAGCGGGGGGGCAATCCATGAGCAGTTCTTC
cdr3_aa: CASSQTSGGAIHEQFF
d_call: TRBD2
j_call: TRBJ2-1
clone_size: -
v_call: TRBV5-1

cdr3_nt: TGTGCCAGCAGCCCCCGCCGGGATGAAGCTTTCTTT
cdr3_aa: CASSPRRDEAFF
d_call: -
j_call: TRBJ1-1
clone_size: -
v_call: TRBV6-1

cdr3_nt: TGCAGTGCTACCCCTTTGCGCAATGAGCAGTTCTTC
cdr3_aa: CSATPLRNEQFF
d_call: -
j_call: TRBJ2-1
clone_size: few
v_call: TRBV20-1

cdr3_nt: TGCAGTGCAGCACTCTGGGGGGCACGGGATACGCAGTATTTT
cdr3_aa: CSAALWGARDTQYF
d_call: -
j_call: TRBJ2-3
clone_size: -
v_call: TRBV20-1

cdr3_nt: TGTGCCAGCAGCTTAGGAGGGGCAGCGGGGGGGCCTACGCAGTATTTT
cdr3_aa: CASSLGGAAGGPTQYF
d_call: TRBD2
j_call: TRBJ2-3
clone_size: -
v_call: TRBV7-6

cdr3_nt: TGTGCCACCAGTGACCTGACAGCTTCAGGGCAGTTCTTC
cdr3_aa: CATSDLTASGQFF
d_call: -
j_call: TRBJ2-1
clone_size: -
v_call: TRBV24-1

cdr3_nt: TGTGCCAGCAGCCAAGGGAGGGGACGGACCCCAACTAATGAAAAACTGTTTTTT
cdr3_aa: CASSQGRGRTPTNEKLFF
d_call: -
j_call: TRBJ1-4
clone_size: -
v_call: TRBV4-2

cdr3_nt: TGCAGTGCTAGAGTACCGGCGGGTGTGGCGTTC
cdr3_aa: CSARVPAGVAF
d_call: -
j_call: TRBJ2-4
clone_size: many
v_call: TRBV20-1

cdr3_nt: TGTGCCAGCAGTAAGGGAGGATGGGAGACCCAGTACTTC
cdr3_aa: CASSKGGWETQYF
d_call: -
j_call: TRBJ2-5
clone_size: few
v_call: TRBV6-1

cdr3_nt: TGCAGTGCTAGCGAAGCGGGGAGCTCCTACAATGAGCAGTTCTTC
cdr3_aa: CSASEAGSSYNEQFF
d_call: TRBD2
j_call: TRBJ2-1
clone_size: -
v_call: TRBV20-1

cdr3_nt: TGTGCCAGCAGCTTGGAAGGGGGCGGCGCTGAAGCTTTCTTT
cdr3_aa: CASSLEGGGAEAFF
d_call: TRBD1
j_call: TRBJ1-1
clone_size: few
v_call: TRBV5-6

cdr3_nt: TGTGCCAGCAGCTTAGCGGAGTGGTTTGGTTACAATGAGCAGTTCTTC
cdr3_aa: CASSLAEWFGYNEQFF
d_call: -
j_call: TRBJ2-1
clone_size: -
v_call: TRBV7-2

cdr3_nt: TGTGCCAGCAGATCCGGGACACCGAACACCGGGGAGCTGTTTTTT
cdr3_aa: CASRSGTPNTGELFF
d_call: -
j_call: TRBJ2-2
clone_size: -
v_call: TRBV12-3/TRBV12-4

cdr3_nt: TGCAGTGCTACCGAGGACCATGAGCAGTTCTTC
cdr3_aa: CSATEDHEQFF
d_call: -
j_call: TRBJ2-1
clone_size: many
v_call: TRBV20-1

cdr3_nt: TGTGCCAGCAGCCCGGACGGAAGATACGAGCAGTACTTC
cdr3_aa: CASSPDGRYEQYF
d_call: -
j_call: TRBJ2-7
clone_size: many
v_call: TRBV6-6

cdr3_nt: TGCGCCAGCAGCTTGCAAGTTGTGACAGGGAAAGTCATAAGACGGTTCTTC
cdr3_aa: CASSLQVVTGKVIRRFF
d_call: TRBD1
j_call: TRBJ2-1
clone_size: many
v_call: TRBV5-1

cdr3_nt: TGTGCCAGCAGCTTAGTCCTTTCCCGGGAGCAGTTCTTC
cdr3_aa: CASSLVLSREQFF
d_call: -
j_call: TRBJ2-1
clone_size: -
v_call: TRBV7-2

cdr3_nt: TGTGCCAGCAGGCGGGGACAGGGGGTCCAAGAGACCCAGTACTTC
cdr3_aa: CASRRGQGVQETQYF
d_call: TRBD1
j_call: TRBJ2-5
clone_size: -
v_call: TRBV28

cdr3_nt: TGCAGTGCTAGACGGGACAGCACCTACGAGCAGTACTTC
cdr3_aa: CSARRDSTYEQYF
d_call: TRBD1
j_call: TRBJ2-7
clone_size: -
v_call: TRBV20-1

cdr3_nt: TGTGCCAGCAGCTCCGCGGGACCCCTTAACACCGGGGAGCTGTTTTTT
cdr3_aa: CASSSAGPLNTGELFF
d_call: -
j_call: TRBJ2-2
clone_size: few
v_call: TRBV7-6

cdr3_nt: TGCAGTGCTGGGACCGGGACCTCATACAATGAGCAGTTCTTC
cdr3_aa: CSAGTGTSYNEQFF
d_call: -
j_call: TRBJ2-1
clone_size: many
v_call: TRBV20-1

cdr3_nt: TGCAGTGCTCTCGGACTAGCGGGGGGACGAGAGACCCAGTACTTC
cdr3_aa: CSALGLAGGRETQYF
d_call: TRBD2
j_call: TRBJ2-5
clone_size: few
v_call: TRBV20-1

cdr3_nt: TGTGCCAGCTCCAGACGGCCCGGGGAGCTGTTTTTT
cdr3_aa: CASSRRPGELFF
d_call: -
j_call: TRBJ2-2
clone_size: many
v_call: TRBV18

cdr3_nt: TGTGCCAGCAGCTTGAGAAGTTCACCCCTCCACTTT
cdr3_aa: CASSLRSSPLHF
d_call: -
j_call: TRBJ1-6
clone_size: many
v_call: TRBV13

cdr3_nt: TGCGCCAGCAGTGAGCACCAACAGGGACCCACCGGGGAGCTGTTTTTT
cdr3_aa: CASSEHQQGPTGELFF
d_call: -
j_call: TRBJ2-2
clone_size: many
v_call: TRBV5-1

cdr3_nt: TGTGCCAGCAGTTTTCAGGGGAGAAACGAGCAGTACTTC
cdr3_aa: CASSFQGRNEQYF
d_call: -
j_call: TRBJ2-7
clone_size: many
v_call: TRBV12-3/TRBV12-4

cdr3_nt: TGTGCCAGTAGTACCGACCCGGGGTCACCCCTCCACTTT
cdr3_aa: CASSTDPGSPLHF
d_call: -
j_call: TRBJ1-6
clone_size: few
v_call: TRBV19

cdr3_nt: TGTGCCAGCAGCCGCGGGTATGAAGCTTTCTTT
cdr3_aa: CASSRGYEAFF
d_call: -
j_call: TRBJ1-1
clone_size: -
v_call: TRBV5-6

cdr3_nt: TGTGCCAGCAGCTTGGAGCAGCGGCCCCGATATGGCTACACCTTC
cdr3_aa: CASSLEQRPRYGYTF
d_call: -
j_call: TRBJ1-2
clone_size: few
v_call: TRBV5-5

cdr3_nt: TGCAGCGTCTCACAGGGGAACTATGGCTACACCTTC
cdr3_aa: CSVSQGNYGYTF
d_call: TRBD1
j_call: TRBJ1-2
clone_size: -
v_call: TRBV29-1

cdr3_nt: TGTGCCACCGGGACGGTTGAGACCAACGTCCTGACTTTC
cdr3_aa: CATGTVETNVLTF
d_call: -
j_call: TRBJ2-6
clone_size: few
v_call: TRBV7-9

cdr3_nt: TGTGCCAGCAGCCAACTGACTAGCGGGGGAGTTGAGACCCAGTACTTC
cdr3_aa: CASSQLTSGGVETQYF
d_call: TRBD2
j_call: TRBJ2-5
clone_size: -
v_call: TRBV4-2

cdr3_nt: TGTGCCACCAGCGATGGAGACTTCGAGGACTACAATGAGCAGTTCTTC
cdr3_aa: CATSDGDFEDYNEQFF
d_call: -
j_call: TRBJ2-1
clone_size: -
v_call: TRBV15

cdr3_nt: TGTGCCAGCAGCCCGGGAGGGACTAGCCGAAGGGTGCAGTATTTT
cdr3_aa: CASSPGGTSRRVQYF
d_call: TRBD2
j_call: TRBJ2-3
clone_size: -
v_call: TRBV5-6

cdr3_nt: TGCAGTGCTAGAGATACGGTTATGGGTACAACCGTGAACACTGAAGCTTTCTTT
cdr3_aa: CSARDTVMGTTVNTEAFF
d_call: -
j_call: TRBJ1-1
clone_size: -
v_call: TRBV20-1

cdr3_nt: TGCAGTGCTACGCCGAGCCCGAATTCACCCCTCCACTTT
cdr3_aa: CSATPSPNSPLHF
d_call: -
j_call: TRBJ1-6
clone_size: many
v_call: TRBV20-1

cdr3_nt: TGTGCCAGCAGTAAACTAGCGGGGAGCCCCTACGAGCAGTACTTC
cdr3_aa: CASSKLAGSPYEQYF
d_call: TRBD2
j_call: TRBJ2-7
clone_size: -
v_call: TRBV12-3/TRBV12-4

cdr3_nt: TGCAGTGCTAGAGATCTGGGCTCCACTAGCACAGATACGCAGTATTTT
cdr3_aa: CSARDLGSTSTDTQYF
d_call: -
j_call: TRBJ2-3
clone_size: few
v_call: TRBV20-1

cdr3_nt: TGTGCCAGCAGTATCGACAGGGGTCTCGACGAGCAGTACTTC
cdr3_aa: CASSIDRGLDEQYF
d_call: TRBD1
j_call: TRBJ2-7
clone_size: -
v_call: TRBV5-6

cdr3_nt: TGTGCCAGCAGTCCACGGACAGGGGGCGAAACACGTACCCCGAAGACCCAGTACTTC
cdr3_aa: CASSPRTGGETRTPKTQYF
d_call: TRBD1
j_call: TRBJ2-5
clone_size: few
v_call: TRBV28

cdr3_nt: TGTGCCAGCAGCTTAAGGGGAATGCACAATGAGCAGTTCTTC
cdr3_aa: CASSLRGMHNEQFF
d_call: -
j_call: TRBJ2-1
clone_size: many
v_call: TRBV7-9